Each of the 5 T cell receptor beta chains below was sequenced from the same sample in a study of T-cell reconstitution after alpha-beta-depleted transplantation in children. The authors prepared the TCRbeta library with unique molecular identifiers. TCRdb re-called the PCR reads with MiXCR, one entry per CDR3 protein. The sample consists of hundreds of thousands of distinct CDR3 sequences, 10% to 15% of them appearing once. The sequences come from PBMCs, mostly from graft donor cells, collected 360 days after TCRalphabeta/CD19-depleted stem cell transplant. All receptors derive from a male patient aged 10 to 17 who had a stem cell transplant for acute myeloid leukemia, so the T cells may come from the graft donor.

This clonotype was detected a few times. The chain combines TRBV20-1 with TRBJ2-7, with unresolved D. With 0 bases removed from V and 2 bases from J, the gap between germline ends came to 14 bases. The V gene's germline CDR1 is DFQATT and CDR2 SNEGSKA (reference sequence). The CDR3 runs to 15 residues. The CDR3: CSARDRRVLAYEQYF. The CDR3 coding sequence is TGCAGTGCTAGAGATAGAAGGGTCCTGGCCTACGAGCAGTACTTC.

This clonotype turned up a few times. The CDR3 here is CASTDRVENEKLFF. The CDR3 coding sequence is TGTGCCAGCACCGACAGGGTAGAGAATGAAAAACTGTTTTTT. The chain has TRBV28 and TRBJ1-4; TRBD1 matches at 7 bases. J was trimmed by 5 bases and V by 7 bases; bases with no gene match: 7. The CDR3 spans 14 residues. Germline CDR1 MDHEN, CDR2 SYDVKM. The variable domain in full, completed from reference TRBV28 and TRBJ1-4, reads DVKVTQSSRYLVKRTGEKVFLECVQDMDHENMFWYRQDPGLGLRLIYFSYDVKMKEKGDIPEGYSVSREKKERFSLILESASTNQTSMYLCASTDRVENEKLFFGSGTQLSVL.

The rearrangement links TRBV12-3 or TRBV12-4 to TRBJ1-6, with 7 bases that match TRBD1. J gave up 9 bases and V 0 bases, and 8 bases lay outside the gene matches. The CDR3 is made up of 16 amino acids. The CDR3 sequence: CASSLASTGWSSPLHF. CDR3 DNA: TGTGCCAGCAGTTTAGCATCGACAGGGTGGAGTTCACCCCTCCACTTT.

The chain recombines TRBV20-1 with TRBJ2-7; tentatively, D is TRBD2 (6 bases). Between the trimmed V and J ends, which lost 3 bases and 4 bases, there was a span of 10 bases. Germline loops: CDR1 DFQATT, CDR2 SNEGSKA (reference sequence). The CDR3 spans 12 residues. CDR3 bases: TGCAGTGCTAGTGGGGACTGGTACGAGCAGTACTTC. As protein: CSASGDWYEQYF.

The CDR3 DNA reads as TGCGCCAGCAGCCAAGAATCCCTAGCGGGAGGGTGGGCCTACAATGAGCAGTTCTTC. It codes for CASSQESLAGGWAYNEQFF. The rearrangement joins TRBV4-1 to TRBJ2-1; 12 bases fit TRBD2. The CDR3 sequence is 19 residues long. Looked up from germline, CDR1 is MGHRA and CDR2 is YSYEKL. The junction had 8 bases not matched to a gene; V was cut back by 0 bases and J by 2 bases.